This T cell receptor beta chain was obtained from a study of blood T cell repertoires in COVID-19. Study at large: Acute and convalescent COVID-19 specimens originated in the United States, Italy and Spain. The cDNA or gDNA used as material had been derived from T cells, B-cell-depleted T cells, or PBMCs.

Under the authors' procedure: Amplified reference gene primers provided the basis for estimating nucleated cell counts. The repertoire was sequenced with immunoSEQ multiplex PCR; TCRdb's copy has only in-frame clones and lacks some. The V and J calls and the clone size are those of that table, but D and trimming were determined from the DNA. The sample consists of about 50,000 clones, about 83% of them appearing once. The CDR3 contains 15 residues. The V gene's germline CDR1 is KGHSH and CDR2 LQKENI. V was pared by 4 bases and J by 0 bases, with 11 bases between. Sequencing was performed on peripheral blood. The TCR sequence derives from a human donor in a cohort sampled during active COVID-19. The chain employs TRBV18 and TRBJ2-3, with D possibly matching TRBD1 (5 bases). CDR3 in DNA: TGTGCCAGCTCACGTTTTTCAGGGAGCACAGATACGCAGTATTTT. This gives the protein CASSRFSGSTDTQYF. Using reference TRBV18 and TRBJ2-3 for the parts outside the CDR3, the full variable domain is NAGVMQNPRHLVRRRGQEARLRCSPMKGHSHVYWYRQLPEEGLKFMVYLQKENIIDESGMPKERFSAEFPKEGPSILRIQQVVRGDSAAYFCASSRFSGSTDTQYFGPGTRLTVL.